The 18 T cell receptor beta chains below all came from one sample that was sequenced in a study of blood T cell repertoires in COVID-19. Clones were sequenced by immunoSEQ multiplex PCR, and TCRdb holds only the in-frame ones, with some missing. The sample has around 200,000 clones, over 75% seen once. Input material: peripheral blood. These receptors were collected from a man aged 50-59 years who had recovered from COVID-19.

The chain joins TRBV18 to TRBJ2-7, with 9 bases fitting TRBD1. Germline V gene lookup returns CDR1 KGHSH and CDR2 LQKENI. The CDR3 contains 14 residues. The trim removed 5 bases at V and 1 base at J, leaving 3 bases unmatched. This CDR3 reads CASSWTGESYEQYF. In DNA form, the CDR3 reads TGTGCCAGCTCATGGACAGGGGAGTCCTACGAGCAGTACTTC.

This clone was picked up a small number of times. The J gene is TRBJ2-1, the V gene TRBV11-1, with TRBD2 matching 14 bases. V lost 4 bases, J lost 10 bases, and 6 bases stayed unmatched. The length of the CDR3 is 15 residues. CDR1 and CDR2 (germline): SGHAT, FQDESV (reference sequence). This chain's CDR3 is CASSSGLAGAGEQFF. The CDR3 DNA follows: TGTGCCAGCAGCTCGGGACTAGCGGGAGCGGGAGAGCAGTTCTTC.

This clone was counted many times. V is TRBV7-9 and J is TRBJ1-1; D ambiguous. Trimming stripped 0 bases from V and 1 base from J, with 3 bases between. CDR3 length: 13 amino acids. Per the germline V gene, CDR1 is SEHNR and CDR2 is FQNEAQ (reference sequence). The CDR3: CASSLAANTEAFF. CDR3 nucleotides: TGTGCCAGCAGCTTAGCGGCGAACACTGAAGCTTTCTTT.

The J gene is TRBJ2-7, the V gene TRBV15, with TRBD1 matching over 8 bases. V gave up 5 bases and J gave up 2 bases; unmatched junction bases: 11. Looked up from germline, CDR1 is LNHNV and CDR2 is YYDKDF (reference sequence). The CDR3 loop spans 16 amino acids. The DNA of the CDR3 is TGTGCCACCAGCTCGGACAGGGCGAAGGGTACCTACGAGCAGTACTTC. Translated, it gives CATSSDRAKGTYEQYF.

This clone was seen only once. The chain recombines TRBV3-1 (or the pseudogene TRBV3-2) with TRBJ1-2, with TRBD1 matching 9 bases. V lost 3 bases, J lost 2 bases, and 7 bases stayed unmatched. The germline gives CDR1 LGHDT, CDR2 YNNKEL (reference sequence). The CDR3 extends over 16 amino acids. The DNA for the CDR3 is TGTGCCAGCAGCCATTCTCGGACAGGGGCCAACTATGGCTACACCTTC. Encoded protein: CASSHSRTGANYGYTF.

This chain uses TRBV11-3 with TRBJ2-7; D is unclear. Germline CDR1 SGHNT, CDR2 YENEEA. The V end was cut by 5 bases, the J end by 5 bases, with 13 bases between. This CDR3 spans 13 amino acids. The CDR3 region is CASSLYTENEQYF. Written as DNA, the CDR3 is TGTGCCAGCAGCCTTTATACAGAAAACGAGCAGTACTTC.

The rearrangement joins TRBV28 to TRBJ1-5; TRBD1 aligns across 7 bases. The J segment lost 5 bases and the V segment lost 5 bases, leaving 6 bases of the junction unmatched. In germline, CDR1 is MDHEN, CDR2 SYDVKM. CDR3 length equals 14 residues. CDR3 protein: CASSEGQHHQPQHF. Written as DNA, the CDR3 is TGTGCCAGCAGTGAGGGACAGCATCATCAGCCCCAGCATTTT.

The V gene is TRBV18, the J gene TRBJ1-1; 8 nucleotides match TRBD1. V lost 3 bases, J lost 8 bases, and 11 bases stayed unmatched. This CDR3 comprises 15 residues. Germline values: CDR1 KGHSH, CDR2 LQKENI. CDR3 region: CASSPILGQVGEAFF. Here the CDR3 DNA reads TGTGCCAGCTCACCTATTTTGGGACAGGTGGGGGAAGCTTTCTTT.

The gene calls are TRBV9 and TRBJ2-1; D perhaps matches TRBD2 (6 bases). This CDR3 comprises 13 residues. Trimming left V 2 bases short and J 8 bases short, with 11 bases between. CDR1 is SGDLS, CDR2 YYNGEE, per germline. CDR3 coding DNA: TGTGCCAGCAGCGTCACACTAGCCGATGAGCAGTTCTTC. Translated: CASSVTLADEQFF.

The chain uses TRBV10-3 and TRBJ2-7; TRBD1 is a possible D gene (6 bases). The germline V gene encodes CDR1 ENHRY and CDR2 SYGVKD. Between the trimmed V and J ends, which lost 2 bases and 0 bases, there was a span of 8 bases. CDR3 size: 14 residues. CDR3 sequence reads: CAISEGRGSYEQYF. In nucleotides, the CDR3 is TGTGCCATCAGTGAGGGCAGGGGCTCCTACGAGCAGTACTTC.

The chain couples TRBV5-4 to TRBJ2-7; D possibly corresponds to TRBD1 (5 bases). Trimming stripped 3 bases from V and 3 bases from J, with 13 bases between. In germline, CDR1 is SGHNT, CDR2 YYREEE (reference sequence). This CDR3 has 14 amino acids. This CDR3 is CASSYSPTVYEQYF. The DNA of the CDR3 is TGTGCCAGCAGCTACTCCCCGACAGTCTACGAGCAGTACTTC. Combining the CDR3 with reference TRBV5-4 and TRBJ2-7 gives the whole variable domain ETGVTQSPTHLIKTRGQQVTLRCSSQSGHNTVSWYQQALGQGPQFIFQYYREEENGRGNFPPRFSGLQFPNYSSELNVNALELDDSALYLCASSYSPTVYEQYFGPGTRLTVT.

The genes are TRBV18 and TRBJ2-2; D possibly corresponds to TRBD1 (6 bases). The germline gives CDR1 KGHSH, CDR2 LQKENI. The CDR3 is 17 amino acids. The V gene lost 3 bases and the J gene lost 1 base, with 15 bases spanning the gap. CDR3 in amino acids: CASSPRSTRGNTGELFF. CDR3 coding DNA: TGTGCCAGCTCACCTAGGTCTACCAGGGGGAACACCGGGGAGCTGTTTTTT. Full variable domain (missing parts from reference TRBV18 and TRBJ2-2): NAGVMQNPRHLVRRRGQEARLRCSPMKGHSHVYWYRQLPEEGLKFMVYLQKENIIDESGMPKERFSAEFPKEGPSILRIQQVVRGDSAAYFCASSPRSTRGNTGELFFGEGSRLTVL.

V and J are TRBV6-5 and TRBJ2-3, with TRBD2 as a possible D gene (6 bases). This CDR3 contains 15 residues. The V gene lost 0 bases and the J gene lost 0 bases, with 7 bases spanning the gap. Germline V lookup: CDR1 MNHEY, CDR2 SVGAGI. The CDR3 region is CASSYSEGSTDTQYF. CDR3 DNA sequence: TGTGCCAGCAGTTACTCGGAGGGGAGCACAGATACGCAGTATTTT.

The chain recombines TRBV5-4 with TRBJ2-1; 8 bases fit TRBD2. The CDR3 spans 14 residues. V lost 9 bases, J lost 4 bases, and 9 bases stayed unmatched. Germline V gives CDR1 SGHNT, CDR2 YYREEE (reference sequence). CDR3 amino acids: CAMTGGPVYNEQFF. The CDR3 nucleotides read TGTGCCATGACGGGAGGGCCGGTATACAATGAGCAGTTCTTC.

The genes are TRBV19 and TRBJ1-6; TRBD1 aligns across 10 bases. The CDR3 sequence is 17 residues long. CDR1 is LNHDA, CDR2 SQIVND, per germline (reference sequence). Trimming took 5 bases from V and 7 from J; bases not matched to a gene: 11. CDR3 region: CASSARDRGYGNSPLHF. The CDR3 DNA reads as TGTGCCAGTAGTGCCCGGGACAGGGGTTATGGGAATTCACCCCTCCACTTT.

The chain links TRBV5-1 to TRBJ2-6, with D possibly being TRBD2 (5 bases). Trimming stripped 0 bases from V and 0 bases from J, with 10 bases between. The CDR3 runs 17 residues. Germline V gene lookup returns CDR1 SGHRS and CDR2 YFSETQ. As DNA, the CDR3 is TGCGCCAGCAGCTTGGCGGCGGGCCGCTCTGGGGCCAACGTCCTGACTTTC. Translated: CASSLAAGRSGANVLTF. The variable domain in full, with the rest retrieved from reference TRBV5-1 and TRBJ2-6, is KAGVTQTPRYLIKTRGQQVTLSCSPISGHRSVSWYQQTPGQGLQFLFEYFSETQRNKGNFPGRFSGRQFSNSRSEMNVSTLELGDSALYLCASSLAAGRSGANVLTFGAGSRLTVL.

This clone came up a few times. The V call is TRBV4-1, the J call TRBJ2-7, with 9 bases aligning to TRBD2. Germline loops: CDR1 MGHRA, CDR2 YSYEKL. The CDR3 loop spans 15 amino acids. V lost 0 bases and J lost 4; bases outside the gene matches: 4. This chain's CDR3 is CASSQEKAGGYEQYF. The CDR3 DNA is TGCGCCAGCAGCCAAGAAAAAGCGGGAGGATACGAGCAGTACTTC.

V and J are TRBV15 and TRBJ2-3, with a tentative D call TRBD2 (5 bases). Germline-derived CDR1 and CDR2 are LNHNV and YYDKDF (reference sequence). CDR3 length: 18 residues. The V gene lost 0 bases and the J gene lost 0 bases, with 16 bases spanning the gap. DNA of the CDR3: TGTGCCACCAGCAGAGAAAGTCTTACTAGAGCTAGCACAGATACGCAGTATTTT. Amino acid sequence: CATSRESLTRASTDTQYF.